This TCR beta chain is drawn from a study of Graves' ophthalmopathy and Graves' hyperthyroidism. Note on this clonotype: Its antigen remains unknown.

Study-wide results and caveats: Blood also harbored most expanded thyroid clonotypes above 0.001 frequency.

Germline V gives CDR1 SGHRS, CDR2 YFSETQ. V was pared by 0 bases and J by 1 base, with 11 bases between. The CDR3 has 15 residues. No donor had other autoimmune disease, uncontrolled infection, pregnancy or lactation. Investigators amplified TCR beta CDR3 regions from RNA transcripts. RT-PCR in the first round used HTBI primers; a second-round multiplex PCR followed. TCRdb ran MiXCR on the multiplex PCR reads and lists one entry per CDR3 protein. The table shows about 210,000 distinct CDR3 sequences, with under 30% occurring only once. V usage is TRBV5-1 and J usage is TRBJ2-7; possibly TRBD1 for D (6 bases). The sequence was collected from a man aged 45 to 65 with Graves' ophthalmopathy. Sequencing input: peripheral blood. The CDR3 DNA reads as TGCGCCAGCAGCTTGGAAGGGACACGTTCCTACGAGCAGTACTTC. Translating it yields CASSLEGTRSYEQYF.